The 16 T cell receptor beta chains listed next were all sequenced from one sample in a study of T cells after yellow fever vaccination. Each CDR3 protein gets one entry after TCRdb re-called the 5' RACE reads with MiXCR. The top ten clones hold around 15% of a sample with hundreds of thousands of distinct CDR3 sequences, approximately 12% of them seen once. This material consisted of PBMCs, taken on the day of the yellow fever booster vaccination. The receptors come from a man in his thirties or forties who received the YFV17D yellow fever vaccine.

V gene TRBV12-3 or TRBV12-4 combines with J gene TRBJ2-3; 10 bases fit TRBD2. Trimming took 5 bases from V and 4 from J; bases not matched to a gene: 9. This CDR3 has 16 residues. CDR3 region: CASSPYLAGVPDTQYF. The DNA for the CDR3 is TGTGCCAGCAGTCCGTATCTAGCGGGAGTCCCAGATACGCAGTATTTT.

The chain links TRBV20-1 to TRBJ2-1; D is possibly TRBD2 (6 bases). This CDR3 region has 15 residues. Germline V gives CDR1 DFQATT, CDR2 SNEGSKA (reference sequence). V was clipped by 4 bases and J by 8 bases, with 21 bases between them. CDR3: CSAKGLPSYLDEQFF. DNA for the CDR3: TGCAGTGCTAAGGGACTCCCATCATATCTCGATGAGCAGTTCTTC.

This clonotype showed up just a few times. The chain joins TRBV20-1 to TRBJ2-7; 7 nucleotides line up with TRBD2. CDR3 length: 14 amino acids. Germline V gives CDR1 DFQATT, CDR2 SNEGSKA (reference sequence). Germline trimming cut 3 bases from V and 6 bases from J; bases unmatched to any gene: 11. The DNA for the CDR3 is TGCAGTGCTAGGTGGAGGGGAGGGTTGTCCGAGCAGTACTTC. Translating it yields CSARWRGGLSEQYF.

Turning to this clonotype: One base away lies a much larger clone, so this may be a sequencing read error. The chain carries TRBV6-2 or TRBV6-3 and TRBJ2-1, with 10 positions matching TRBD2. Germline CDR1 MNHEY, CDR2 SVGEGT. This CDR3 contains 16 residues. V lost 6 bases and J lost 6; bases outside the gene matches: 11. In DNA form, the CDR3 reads TGTGCCAGCAGCCCAAGGACTAGCGGAAACTGCAATGAGCAGTTCTTC. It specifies CASSPRTSGNCNEQFF.

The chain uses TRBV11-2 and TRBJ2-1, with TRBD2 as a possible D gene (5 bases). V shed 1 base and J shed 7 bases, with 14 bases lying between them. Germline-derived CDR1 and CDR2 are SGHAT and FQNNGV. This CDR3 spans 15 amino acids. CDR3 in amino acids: CASSLVSKTRNEQFF. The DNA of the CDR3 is TGTGCCAGCAGCTTAGTTTCTAAAACTAGGAATGAGCAGTTCTTC.

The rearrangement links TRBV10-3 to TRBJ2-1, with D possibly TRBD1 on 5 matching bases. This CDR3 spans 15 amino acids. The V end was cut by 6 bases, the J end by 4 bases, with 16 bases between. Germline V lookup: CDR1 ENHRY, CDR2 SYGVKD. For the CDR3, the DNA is TGTGCCATCAGCCCCTCAAAAGGGGTTTACAATGAGCAGTTCTTC. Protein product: CAISPSKGVYNEQFF.

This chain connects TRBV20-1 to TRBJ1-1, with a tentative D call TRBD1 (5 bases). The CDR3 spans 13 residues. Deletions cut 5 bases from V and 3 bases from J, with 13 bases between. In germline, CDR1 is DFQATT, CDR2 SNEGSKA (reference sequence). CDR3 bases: TGCAGTGCTGTTCAGGGTATTTACACTGAAGCTTTCTTT. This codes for CSAVQGIYTEAFF.

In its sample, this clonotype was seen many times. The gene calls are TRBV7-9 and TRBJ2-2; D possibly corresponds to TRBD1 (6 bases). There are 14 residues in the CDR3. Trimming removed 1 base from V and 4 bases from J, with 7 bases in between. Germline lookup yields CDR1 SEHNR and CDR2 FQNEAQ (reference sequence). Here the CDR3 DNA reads TGTGCCAGCAGCTTAGGACAGGCCACCGGGGAGCTGTTTTTT. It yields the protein CASSLGQATGELFF.

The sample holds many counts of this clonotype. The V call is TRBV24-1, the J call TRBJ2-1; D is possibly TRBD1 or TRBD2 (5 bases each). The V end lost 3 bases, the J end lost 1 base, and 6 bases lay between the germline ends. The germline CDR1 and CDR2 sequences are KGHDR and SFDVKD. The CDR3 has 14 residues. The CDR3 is CATSDGGSYNEQFF. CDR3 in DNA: TGTGCCACCAGTGATGGGGGATCCTACAATGAGCAGTTCTTC.

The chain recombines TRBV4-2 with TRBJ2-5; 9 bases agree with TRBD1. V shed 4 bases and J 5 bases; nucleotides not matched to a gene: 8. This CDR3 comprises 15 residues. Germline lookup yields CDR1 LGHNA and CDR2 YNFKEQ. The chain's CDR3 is CASSRLQGTGETQYF. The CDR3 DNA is TGTGCCAGCAGCCGCCTACAGGGGACAGGGGAGACCCAGTACTTC.

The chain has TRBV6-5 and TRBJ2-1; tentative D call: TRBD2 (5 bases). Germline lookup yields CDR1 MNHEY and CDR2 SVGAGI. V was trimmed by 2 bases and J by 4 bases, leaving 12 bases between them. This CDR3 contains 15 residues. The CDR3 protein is CASSYVAGRYNEQFF. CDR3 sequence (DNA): TGTGCCAGCAGTTACGTCGCGGGCCGATACAATGAGCAGTTCTTC.

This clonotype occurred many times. The CDR3 sequence is CASSFGPTYEQYF. As DNA, the CDR3 is TGTGCCAGCAGTTTTGGGCCCACCTACGAGCAGTACTTC. This chain links TRBV12-3 or TRBV12-4 with TRBJ2-7; unclear D gene. The germline V and J ends were trimmed by 3 bases and 2 bases, with 8 bases remaining between them. This CDR3 spans 13 amino acids.

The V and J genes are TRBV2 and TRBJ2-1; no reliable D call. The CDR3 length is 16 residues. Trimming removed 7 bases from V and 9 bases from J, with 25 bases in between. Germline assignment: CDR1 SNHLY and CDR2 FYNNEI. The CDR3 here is CASNNRETAVGVEQFF. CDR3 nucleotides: TGTGCCAGCAATAACAGAGAGACCGCGGTCGGCGTTGAGCAGTTCTTC.

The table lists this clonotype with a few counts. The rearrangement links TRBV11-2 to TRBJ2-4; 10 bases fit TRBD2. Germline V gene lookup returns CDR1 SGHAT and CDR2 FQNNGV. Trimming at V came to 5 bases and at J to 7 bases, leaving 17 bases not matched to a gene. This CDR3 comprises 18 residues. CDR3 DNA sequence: TGTGCCAGCAGCCAAGGACTAGCGGAGTTGCAAGGGGGGAACATTCAGTACTTC. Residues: CASSQGLAELQGGNIQYF. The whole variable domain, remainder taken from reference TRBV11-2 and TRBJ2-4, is EAGVAQSPRYKIIEKRQSVAFWCNPISGHATLYWYQQILGQGPKLLIQFQNNGVVDDSQLPKDRFSAERLKGVDSTLKIQPAKLEDSAVYLCASSQGLAELQGGNIQYFGAGTRLSVL.

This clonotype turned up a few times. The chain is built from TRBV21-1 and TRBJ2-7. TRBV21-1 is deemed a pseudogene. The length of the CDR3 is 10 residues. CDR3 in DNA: TGTGCCAGCAGCCTCCGTGGGCAGTACTTC. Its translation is CASSLRGQYF.

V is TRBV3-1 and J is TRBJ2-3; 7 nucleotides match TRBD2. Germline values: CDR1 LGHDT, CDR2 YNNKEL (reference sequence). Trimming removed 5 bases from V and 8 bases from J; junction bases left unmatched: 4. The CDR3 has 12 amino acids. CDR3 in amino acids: CASSEKRGTQYF. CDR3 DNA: TGTGCCAGCAGCGAAAAGCGGGGTACGCAGTATTTT.